This TCR beta chain was sequenced in a study of blood T cell repertoires in COVID-19. Overall study context: PBMCs, B-cell-depleted T cells, or T cells were the source of the cDNA or gDNA that made up the material.

The CDR3 consists of 15 residues. Trimming cost V 4 bases and J 0 bases, with 12 bases left between them. Germline V gives CDR1 LNHDA, CDR2 SQIVND (reference sequence). In the authors' methods: Nucleated cell number was recorded as an estimate derived from reference gene primer amplification. Generated by immunoSEQ multiplex PCR, the TCRdb table keeps only in-frame clones and is missing some. Clone size and the V and J calls come from that table; the DNA yielded D and trimming. Of approximately 24,000 clones detected, 82% appear once; the ten largest clones hold around 32%. The receptor was isolated from a human donor in a cohort sampled during active COVID-19. The chain recombines TRBV19 with TRBJ1-2, with a tentative D call TRBD1 (5 bases). The specimen was peripheral blood. The CDR3 region is CASSNPQEANYGYTF. CDR3 bases: TGTGCCAGTAGTAACCCACAGGAAGCTAACTATGGCTACACCTTC. Together with reference TRBV19 and TRBJ1-2, the CDR3 gives the full variable domain: DGGITQSPKYLFRKEGQNVTLSCEQNLNHDAMYWYRQDPGQGLRLIYYSQIVNDFQKGDIAEGYSVSREKKESFPLTVTSAQKNPTAFYLCASSNPQEANYGYTFGSGTRLTVV.